The sample holds many counts of the clone carrying this TCR beta chain. The entry originates in a study of T-cell reconstitution after alpha-beta-depleted transplantation in children. As it was prepared, the TCRbeta library received unique molecular identifiers. TCRdb redid the calling of the PCR reads with MiXCR, one entry per CDR3 protein. The sample includes fewer than 200,000 distinct CDR3 sequences, 6% to 7% of them seen just once. The source was PBMCs from the stem cell graft donor, collected from the stem cell graft. The sequence was obtained from a human donor who donated a stem cell graft to a child with Wiskott-Aldrich syndrome.

The CDR3 coding sequence is TGTGCCAGCAAGGGACTCGGTAATTCACCCCTCCACTTT. Translation gives CASKGLGNSPLHF. This chain connects TRBV27 to TRBJ1-6; D might be TRBD1 (5 bases). V was pared by 7 bases and J by 6 bases, with 10 bases between. Germline-derived CDR1 and CDR2 are MNHEY and SMNVEV (reference sequence). The CDR3 is 13 residues long.